This T cell receptor (beta chain) was found in a study of vaccination and CD4 T cells after COVID-19. At the level of the study: Across the group, participants received two doses of either BNT162b2 or mRNA-1273 vaccine. Study-wide results and limits: Going from about 20 to 38, median SARS-CoV-2-reactive clonotypes did not rise significantly.

With the Oncomine TCR Beta short-read assay, DNA from cultured CD4+ T cells was sequenced. TCRdb processed the PCR reads anew with MiXCR; each CDR3 protein has one entry. The sample shows around 18,000 distinct CDR3 sequences, around two fifths of them seen only once. The CDR3 consists of 16 residues. V dropped 5 bases and J dropped 4; count of bases not matched to a gene: 11. CDR1 SGHTA and CDR2 FQGNSA come from the germline V gene. Specified treatment: approximately nine-day PBMC culture with coronavirus spike peptide pools or control peptides (ViraFEST assay). As regards this clonotype: What it recognizes is unknown.

The receptor was isolated from a human donor who had recovered from COVID-19. Sequenced material: CD4+ T cells from blood, cultured in vitro. V usage is TRBV7-2 and J usage is TRBJ1-2, with 9 bases identical to TRBD1. For the CDR3, the DNA is TGTGCCAGCAGCCCTTTGGACAGGGGATCTGGCTATGGCTACACCTTC. Its translation: CASSPLDRGSGYGYTF.